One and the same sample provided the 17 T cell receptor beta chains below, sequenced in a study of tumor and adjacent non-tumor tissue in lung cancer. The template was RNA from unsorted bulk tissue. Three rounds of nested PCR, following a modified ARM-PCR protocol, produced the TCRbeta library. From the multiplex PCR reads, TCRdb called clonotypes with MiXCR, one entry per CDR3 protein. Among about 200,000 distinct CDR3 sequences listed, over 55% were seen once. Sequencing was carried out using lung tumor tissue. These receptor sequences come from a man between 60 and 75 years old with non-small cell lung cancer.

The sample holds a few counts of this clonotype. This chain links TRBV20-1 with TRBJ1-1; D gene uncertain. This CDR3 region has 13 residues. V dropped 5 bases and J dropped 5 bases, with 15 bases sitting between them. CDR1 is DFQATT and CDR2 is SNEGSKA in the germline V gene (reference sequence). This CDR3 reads CSASELRVTEAFF. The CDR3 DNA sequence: TGCAGTGCTTCAGAACTAAGGGTGACTGAAGCTTTCTTT.

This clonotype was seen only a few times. CDR3 in DNA: TGTGCCAGCAGCTGGGGGCGGAATTATTCACCCCTCCACTTT. Protein: CASSWGRNYSPLHF. The J gene is TRBJ1-6, the V gene TRBV28; possible D gene TRBD1, 6 bases. V was cut by 6 bases and J by 8 bases, with 14 bases left in between. The CDR3 contains 14 residues. Germline V lookup: CDR1 MDHEN, CDR2 SYDVKM. The full variable domain, completed using reference TRBV28 and TRBJ1-6, is DVKVTQSSRYLVKRTGEKVFLECVQDMDHENMFWYRQDPGLGLRLIYFSYDVKMKEKGDIPEGYSVSREKKERFSLILESASTNQTSMYLCASSWGRNYSPLHFGNGTRLTVT.

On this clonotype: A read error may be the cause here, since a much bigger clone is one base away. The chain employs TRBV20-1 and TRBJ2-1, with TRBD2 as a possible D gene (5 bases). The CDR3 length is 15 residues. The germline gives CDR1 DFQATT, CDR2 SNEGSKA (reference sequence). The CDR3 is CSTRSFNLGSNEQFF. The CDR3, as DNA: TGCAGTACTAGATCCTTTAATCTAGGGAGCAATGAGCAGTTCTTC.

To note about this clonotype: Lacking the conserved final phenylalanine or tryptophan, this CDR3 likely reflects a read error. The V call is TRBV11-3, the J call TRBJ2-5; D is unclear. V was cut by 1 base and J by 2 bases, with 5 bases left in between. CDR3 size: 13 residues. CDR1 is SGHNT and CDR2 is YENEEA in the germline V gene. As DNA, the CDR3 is TGTGCCAGCAGCTTAGTCAGGCAAGAGACCCAGTACATC. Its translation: CASSLVRQETQYI.

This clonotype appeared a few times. The CDR3 loop reads CARGLDLTSGEQFF. CDR3 coding DNA: TGTGCCAGGGGCTTAGACCTAACTAGCGGAGAGCAGTTCTTC. This rearrangement joins TRBV11-3 to TRBJ2-1; 8 nucleotides line up with TRBD2. The ends lost 9 bases at V and 10 bases at J; junction bases unmatched: 14. This CDR3 comprises 14 residues. The V gene's germline CDR1 is SGHNT and CDR2 YENEEA.

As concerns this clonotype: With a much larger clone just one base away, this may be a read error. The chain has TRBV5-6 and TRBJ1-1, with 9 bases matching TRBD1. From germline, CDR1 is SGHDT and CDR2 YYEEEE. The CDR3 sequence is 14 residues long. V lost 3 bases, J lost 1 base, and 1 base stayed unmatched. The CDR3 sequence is CASSSDRGNTEAFF. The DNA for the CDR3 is TGTGCCAGCAGCTCGGACAGGGGGAACACTGAAGCTTTCTTT. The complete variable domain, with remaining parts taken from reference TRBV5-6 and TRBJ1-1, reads DAGVTQSPTHLIKTRGQQVTLRCSPKSGHDTVSWYQQALGQGPQFIFQYYEEEERQRGNFPDRFSGHQFPNYSSELNVNALLLGDSALYLCASSSDRGNTEAFFGQGTRLTVV.

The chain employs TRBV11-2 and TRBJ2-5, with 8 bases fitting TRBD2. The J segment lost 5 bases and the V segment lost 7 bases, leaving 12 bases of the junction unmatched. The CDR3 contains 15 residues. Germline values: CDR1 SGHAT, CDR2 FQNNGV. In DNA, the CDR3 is TGTGCCAGCATCCTAACACGGGGGGGCGGGGAGACCCAGTACTTC. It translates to CASILTRGGGETQYF.

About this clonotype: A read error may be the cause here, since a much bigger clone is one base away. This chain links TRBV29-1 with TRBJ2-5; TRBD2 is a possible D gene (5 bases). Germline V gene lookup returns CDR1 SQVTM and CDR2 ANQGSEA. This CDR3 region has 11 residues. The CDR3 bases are TGCAGCGTTGCAGCCGGGGAGACCAAGTACTTC. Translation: CSVAAGETKYF.

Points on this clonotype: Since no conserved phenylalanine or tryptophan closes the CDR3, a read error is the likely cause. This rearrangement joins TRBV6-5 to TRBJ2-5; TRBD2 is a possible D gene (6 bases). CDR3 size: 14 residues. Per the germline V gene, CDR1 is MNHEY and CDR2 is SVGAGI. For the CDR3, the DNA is TGTGCCAGCAGCCGCCGGGGGTTTCAAGAGAGCCAGTACTTA. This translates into CASSRRGFQESQYL.

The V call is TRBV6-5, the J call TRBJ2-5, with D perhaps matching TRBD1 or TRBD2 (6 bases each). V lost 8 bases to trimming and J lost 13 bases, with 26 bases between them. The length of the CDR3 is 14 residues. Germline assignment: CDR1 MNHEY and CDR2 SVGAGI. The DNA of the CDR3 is TGTGCCAGCTGTGATACCGGGACCACGGGGGCCCTGTACTTC. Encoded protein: CASCDTGTTGALYF.

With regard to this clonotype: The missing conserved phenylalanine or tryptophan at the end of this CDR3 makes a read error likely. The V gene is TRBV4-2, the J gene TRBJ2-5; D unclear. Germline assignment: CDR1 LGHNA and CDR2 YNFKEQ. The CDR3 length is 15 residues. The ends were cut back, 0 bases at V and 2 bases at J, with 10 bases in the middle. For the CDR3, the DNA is TGTGCCAGCAGCCAAGATAGAGGTAGACAAGAGACCCAGTACATC. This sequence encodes CASSQDRGRQETQYI.

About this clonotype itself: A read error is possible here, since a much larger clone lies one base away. The CDR3 sequence is CASKRPMKQAFF. The DNA for the CDR3 is TGTGCCAGCAAGCGACCGATGAAACAAGCTTTCTTT. The chain recombines TRBV6-2 or TRBV6-3 with TRBJ1-1; D remains ambiguous. CDR1 MNHEY and CDR2 SVGEGT come from the germline V gene. The CDR3 sequence is 12 residues long. The V end was cut by 7 bases, the J end by 9 bases, with 15 bases between.

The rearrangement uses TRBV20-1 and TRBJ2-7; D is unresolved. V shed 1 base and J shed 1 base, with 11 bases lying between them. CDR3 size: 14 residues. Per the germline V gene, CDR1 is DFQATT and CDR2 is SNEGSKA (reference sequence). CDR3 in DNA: TGCAGTGCTAGAGGGAGACTCGTATCCTACGAGCAGTACTTC. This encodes CSARGRLVSYEQYF.

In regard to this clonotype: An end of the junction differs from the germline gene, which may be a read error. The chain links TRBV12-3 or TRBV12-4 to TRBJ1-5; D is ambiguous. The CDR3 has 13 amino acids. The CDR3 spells CASSDTTNQPQNF. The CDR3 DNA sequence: TGTGCCAGCAGCGACACTACCAATCAGCCCCAGAATTTT.

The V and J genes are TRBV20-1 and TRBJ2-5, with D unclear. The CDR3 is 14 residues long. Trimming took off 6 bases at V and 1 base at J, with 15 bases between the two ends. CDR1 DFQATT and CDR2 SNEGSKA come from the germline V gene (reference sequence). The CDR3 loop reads CSATRTDIQETQYF. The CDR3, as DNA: TGCAGTGCGACCCGTACCGACATCCAAGAGACCCAGTACTTC.

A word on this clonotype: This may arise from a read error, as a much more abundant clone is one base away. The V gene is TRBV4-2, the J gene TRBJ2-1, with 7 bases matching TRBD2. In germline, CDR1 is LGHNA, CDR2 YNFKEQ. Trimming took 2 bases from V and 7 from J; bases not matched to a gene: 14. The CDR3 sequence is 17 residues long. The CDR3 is CASSQKNQREVINEQFF. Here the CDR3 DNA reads TGTGCCAGCAGCCAAAAGAACCAGCGGGAAGTGATAAATGAGCAGTTCTTC.

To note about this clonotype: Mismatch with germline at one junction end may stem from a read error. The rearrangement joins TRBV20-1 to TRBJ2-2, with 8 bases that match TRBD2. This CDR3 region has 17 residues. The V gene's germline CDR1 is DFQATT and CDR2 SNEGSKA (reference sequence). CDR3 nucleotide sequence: TGCAGAGCTAGAACGCAAGAGGCGGGGGGCAACACCGGGGAGCAGTTTTTT. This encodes CRARTQEAGGNTGEQFF.